This entry concerns a single T cell receptor beta chain. This record comes from a study of T cell responses to AZD1222 COVID-19 vaccine. Per the germline V gene, CDR1 is LNHDA and CDR2 is SQIVND (reference sequence). The V gene lost 6 bases and the J gene lost 0 bases, with 9 bases spanning the gap. CDR3 length: 14 amino acids. The data were produced by immunoSEQ multiplex PCR, yet TCRdb's version contains in-frame clones alone and is incomplete. Of 120,000 to 150,000 clones in the sample, about nine tenths were seen once. The clonotype comes from an adult in good health. The sequences come from peripheral blood, collected on day 0 of AZD1222 vaccination. The chain couples TRBV19 to TRBJ1-3; D possibly corresponds to TRBD1 (5 bases). The CDR3, as DNA: TGTGCCAGTAGGGGGGTCCGCTCTGGAAACACCATATATTTT. Encoded protein: CASRGVRSGNTIYF. The variable domain in full, with the rest retrieved from reference TRBV19 and TRBJ1-3, is DGGITQSPKYLFRKEGQNVTLSCEQNLNHDAMYWYRQDPGQGLRLIYYSQIVNDFQKGDIAEGYSVSREKKESFPLTVTSAQKNPTAFYLCASRGVRSGNTIYFGEGSWLTVV.